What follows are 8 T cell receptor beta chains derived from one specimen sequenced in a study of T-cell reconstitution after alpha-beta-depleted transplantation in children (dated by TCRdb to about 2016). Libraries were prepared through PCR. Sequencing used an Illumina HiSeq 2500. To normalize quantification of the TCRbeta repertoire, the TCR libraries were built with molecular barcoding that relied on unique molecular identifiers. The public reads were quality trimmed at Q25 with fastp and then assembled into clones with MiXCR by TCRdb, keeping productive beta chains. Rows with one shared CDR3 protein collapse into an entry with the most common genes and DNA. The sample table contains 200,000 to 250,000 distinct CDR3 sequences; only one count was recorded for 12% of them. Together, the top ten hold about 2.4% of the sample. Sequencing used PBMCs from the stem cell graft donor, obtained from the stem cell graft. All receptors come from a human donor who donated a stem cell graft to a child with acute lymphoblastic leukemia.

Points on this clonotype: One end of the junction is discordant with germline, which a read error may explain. The CDR3 spells CSASRDRLSLAKNMQYF. The CDR3 DNA sequence: TGCAGTGCTTCAAGGGACAGGCTATCTCTAGCCAAAAACATGCAGTACTTC. This sequence joins TRBV20-1 and TRBJ2-4; 8 nucleotides agree with TRBD1. CDR1 and CDR2 from the germline V gene are DFQATT and SNEGSKA (reference sequence). CDR3 length equals 17 residues.

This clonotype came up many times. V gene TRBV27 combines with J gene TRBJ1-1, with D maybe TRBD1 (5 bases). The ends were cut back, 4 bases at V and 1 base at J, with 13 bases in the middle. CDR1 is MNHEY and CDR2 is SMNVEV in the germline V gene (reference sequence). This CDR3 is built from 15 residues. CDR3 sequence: CASSWRGTGNTEAFF. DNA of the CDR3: TGTGCCAGCAGTTGGCGGGGGACTGGGAACACTGAAGCTTTCTTT.

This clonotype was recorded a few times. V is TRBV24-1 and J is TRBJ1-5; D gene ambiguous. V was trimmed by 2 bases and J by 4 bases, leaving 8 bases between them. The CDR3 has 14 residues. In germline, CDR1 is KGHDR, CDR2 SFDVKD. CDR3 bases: TGTGCCACCAGTGATTCGCGGAAAAATCAGCCCCAGCATTTT. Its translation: CATSDSRKNQPQHF.

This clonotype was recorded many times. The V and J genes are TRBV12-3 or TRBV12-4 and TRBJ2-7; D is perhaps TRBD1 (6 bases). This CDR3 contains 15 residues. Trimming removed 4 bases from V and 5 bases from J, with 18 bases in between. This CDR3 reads CASSSFNTGIDEQYF. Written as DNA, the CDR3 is TGTGCCAGCAGTTCGTTTAATACAGGGATCGACGAGCAGTACTTC.

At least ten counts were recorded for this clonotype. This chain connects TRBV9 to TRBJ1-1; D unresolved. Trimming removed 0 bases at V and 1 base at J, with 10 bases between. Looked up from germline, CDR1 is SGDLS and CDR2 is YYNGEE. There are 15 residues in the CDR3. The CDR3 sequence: CASSVAASPNTEAFF. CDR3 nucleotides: TGTGCCAGCAGCGTAGCTGCCAGCCCGAACACTGAAGCTTTCTTT.

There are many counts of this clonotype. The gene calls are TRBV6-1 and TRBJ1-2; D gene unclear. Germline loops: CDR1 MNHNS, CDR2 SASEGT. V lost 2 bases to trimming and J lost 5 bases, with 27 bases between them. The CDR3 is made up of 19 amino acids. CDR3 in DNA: TGTGCCAGCAGTGAATACAGCCCGCTTGCCTTCATAAAGATGTATGGCTACACCTTC. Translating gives CASSEYSPLAFIKMYGYTF.

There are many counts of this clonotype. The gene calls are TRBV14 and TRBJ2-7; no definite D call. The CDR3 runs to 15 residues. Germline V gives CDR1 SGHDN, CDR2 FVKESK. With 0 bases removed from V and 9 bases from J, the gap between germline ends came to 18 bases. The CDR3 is CASSQDVETSSRQYF. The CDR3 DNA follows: TGTGCCAGCAGCCAAGACGTCGAAACCTCCTCGAGGCAGTACTTC.

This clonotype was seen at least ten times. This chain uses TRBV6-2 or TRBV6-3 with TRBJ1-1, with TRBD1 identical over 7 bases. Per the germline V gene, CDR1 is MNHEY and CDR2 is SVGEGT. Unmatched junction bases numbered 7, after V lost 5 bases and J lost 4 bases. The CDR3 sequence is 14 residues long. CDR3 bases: TGTGCCAGCAGTCTAGGGGGCAGGATCACTGAAGCTTTCTTT. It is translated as CASSLGGRITEAFF.